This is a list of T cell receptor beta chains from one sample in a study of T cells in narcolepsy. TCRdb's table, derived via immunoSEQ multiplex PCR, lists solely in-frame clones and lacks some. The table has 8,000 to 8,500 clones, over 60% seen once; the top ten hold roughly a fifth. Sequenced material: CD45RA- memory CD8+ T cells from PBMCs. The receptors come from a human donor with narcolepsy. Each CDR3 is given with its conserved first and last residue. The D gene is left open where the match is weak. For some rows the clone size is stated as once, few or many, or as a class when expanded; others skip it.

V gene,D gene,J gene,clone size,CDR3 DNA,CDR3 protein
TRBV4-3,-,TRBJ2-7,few,TGCGCCAGCAGCCAGGCGGTGACGGACGAGCAGTACTTC,CASSQAVTDEQYF
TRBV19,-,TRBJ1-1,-,TGTGCCAGTAGTCCGACAGGGAACACTGAAGCTTTCTTT,CASSPTGNTEAFF
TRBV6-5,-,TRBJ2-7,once,TGTGCCAGCAGTGACAGTGACTCCTACGAGCAGTACTTC,CASSDSDSYEQYF
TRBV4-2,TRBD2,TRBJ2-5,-,TGTGCCAGCAGCCAAGATACTAGCGGGGGGGCAGAGACCCAGTACTTC,CASSQDTSGGAETQYF
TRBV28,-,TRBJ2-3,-,TGTGCCAGCAGTTTTGAGTCCGCTGATACGCAGTATTTT,CASSFESADTQYF
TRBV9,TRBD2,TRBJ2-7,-,TGTGCCAGCAGCCTCTCCTGGGGGGGGAAGCAGTACTTC,CASSLSWGGKQYF
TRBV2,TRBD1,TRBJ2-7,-,TGTGCCAGCAGTGTACGCCAGGGGGCTGGCGAGCAGTACTTC,CASSVRQGAGEQYF
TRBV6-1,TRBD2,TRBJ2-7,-,TGTGCCAGCAGTGAAGAGATTAGCGGGGGAGACGAGCAGTACTTC,CASSEEISGGDEQYF
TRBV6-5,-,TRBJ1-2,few,TGTGCCAGCACCCAGGGTCCGGATGGCTACACCTTC,CASTQGPDGYTF
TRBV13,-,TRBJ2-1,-,TGTGCCAGCAGCTTAGGCCCACCTCACAATGAGCAGTTCTTC,CASSLGPPHNEQFF
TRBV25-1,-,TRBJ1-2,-,TGTGCCAGCAGTTGGACAGCAAATGGCTACACCTTC,CASSWTANGYTF
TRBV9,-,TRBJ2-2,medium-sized,TGTGCCAGCAGCGGAGGAGGCCGCCCCGGGGAGCTGTTTTTT,CASSGGGRPGELFF
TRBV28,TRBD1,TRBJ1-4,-,TGTGCCAGCAGTTTCCTGTCTACCCCCGGGACAGGGGAGTCGGCTAATGAAAAACTGTTTTTT,CASSFLSTPGTGESANEKLFF
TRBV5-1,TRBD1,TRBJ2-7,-,TGCGCCAGCAGCTTGCGGGACAGAAGCTACGAGCAGTACTTC,CASSLRDRSYEQYF
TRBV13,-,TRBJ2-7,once,TGTGCCCGCAGCGCTAGGGGGATCGGGGGGCCTAACTCCTACGAGCAGTACTTC,CARSARGIGGPNSYEQYF
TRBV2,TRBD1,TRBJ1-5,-,TGTGCCAGCAGTTCCGGGACAGGGTTGACGTACCGCAATCAGCCCCAGCATTTT,CASSSGTGLTYRNQPQHF
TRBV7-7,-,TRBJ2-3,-,TGTGCTAGCAGCTTAGGGTTCCCCACAGATACGCAGTATTTT,CASSLGFPTDTQYF
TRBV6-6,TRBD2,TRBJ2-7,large,TGTGCCAGCAGATCTAGCGGGGGGCTCTTCACCTACGAGCAGTACTTC,CASRSSGGLFTYEQYF
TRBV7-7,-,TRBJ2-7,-,TGTGCCAGCAGCTTATCGGGGGAGAGCTACGAGCAGTACTTC,CASSLSGESYEQYF
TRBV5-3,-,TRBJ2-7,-,TGTGCCAGAAGGCAGACAGGTAGGGATTTTTGCGAGCAGTACTTC,CARRQTGRDFCEQYF
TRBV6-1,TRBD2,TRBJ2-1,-,TGTGCCAGCATTAGCGGGGACCCATGGTATGAGCAGTTCTTC,CASISGDPWYEQFF
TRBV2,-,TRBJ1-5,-,TGTGCCAGCAGTGAAGATGAGGGATCAGGTCAGCCCCAGCATTTT,CASSEDEGSGQPQHF
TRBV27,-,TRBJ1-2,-,TGTGCCAGCAGCCTCCCCGGACGAGGCTACACCTTC,CASSLPGRGYTF
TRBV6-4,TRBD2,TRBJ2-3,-,TGTGCCAGCAGTGTCCAAGCGGGGGGGCGGGATACGCAGTATTTT,CASSVQAGGRDTQYF
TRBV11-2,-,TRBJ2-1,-,TGCGCCAGCAGCCAAGGGGAACTGGTTTCTTACAATGAGCAGTTCTTC,CASSQGELVSYNEQFF
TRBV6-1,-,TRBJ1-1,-,TGTGCCAGCAGATGGGACACCCAAGCTTTCTTT,CASRWDTQAFF
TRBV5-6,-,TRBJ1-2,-,TGTGCCAGCACCGGGAGGAGGGGAAGCGTTGGCTACACCTTC,CASTGRRGSVGYTF